This entry lists 26 T cell receptor beta chains sequenced from one sample in a study of shared clonotypes between healthy human individuals (dated by TCRdb to about 2020). Library preparation employed the immunoSEQ multiplex PCR assay. Sourced from immuneACCESS, this table was stored by TCRdb with only in-frame sequences that have V and J called. A share of the clones is absent; for the studies checked, an unresolved V gene accounts for under half, and the remainder has no known explanation. Recorded for this sample are approximately 500,000 clones; almost 80% of them occurred a single time. The ten most abundant clones make up about 11% of the sample. The sequenced sample consisted of PBMCs. These receptors were obtained from a woman in her thirties or forties in good health. Some clones in this sample may be carry-over from other donors' samples.

The chain has TRBV21-1 and TRBJ2-4; the DNA was not used to check the table's D call, TRBD2. TRBV21-1 is recorded as a pseudogene. The CDR3 runs 15 residues. The CDR3 DNA is TGTGCCAGCAGCAAAGAAGGGGAGGCAAGGGACATTCAGTACTTC. Amino acids: CASSKEGEARDIQYF.

The rearrangement links TRBV5-1 to TRBJ2-5, with 9 bases identical to TRBD2. The CDR3 totals 16 residues. With V trimmed by 0 bases and J by 5 bases, 8 bases remained unmatched. Germline values: CDR1 SGHRS, CDR2 YFSETQ. The CDR3 nucleotides are TGCGCCAGCAGCTTGGGAGCGGGAGGTCCTGGGGAGACCCAGTACTTC. Its translation: CASSLGAGGPGETQYF.

In nucleotides, the CDR3 is TGTGCCAGCAGACGACAGGGGGTAAACATTCAGTACTTC. It specifies CASRRQGVNIQYF. The rearrangement links TRBV28 to TRBJ2-4; 9 bases are shared with TRBD1. V gave up 6 bases and J gave up 6 bases; unmatched junction bases: 3. CDR1 MDHEN and CDR2 SYDVKM come from the germline V gene. The CDR3 sequence is 13 residues long.

The chain uses TRBV11-2 and TRBJ1-2; D not certain. V lost 5 bases, J lost 10 bases, and 23 bases lay in between. Germline assignment: CDR1 SGHAT and CDR2 FQNNGV. The CDR3 runs 15 residues. Written as DNA, the CDR3 is TGTGCCAGCAGCCGACGACCCGGGTTCTCTATGGACTACACCTTC. This sequence encodes CASSRRPGFSMDYTF.

The rearrangement uses TRBV11-2 and TRBJ2-7; D ambiguous. CDR3 length: 14 residues. Deletions cut 1 base from V and 0 bases from J, with 7 bases between. Germline-derived CDR1 and CDR2 are SGHAT and FQNNGV. The CDR3, as DNA: TGTGCCAGCAGCTTAGGTGGAAACTCCTACGAGCAGTACTTC. Translating it yields CASSLGGNSYEQYF.

The rearrangement joins TRBV6-6 to TRBJ2-7; D gene unclear. CDR1 is MNHNY and CDR2 is SVGAGI in the germline V gene (reference sequence). The V end lost 0 bases, the J end lost 4 bases, and 7 bases lay between the germline ends. There are 13 residues in the CDR3. For the CDR3, the DNA is TGTGCCAGCAGTTACTCGGGCCAGTACGAGCAGTACTTC. Amino acids: CASSYSGQYEQYF.

CDR3 sequence: CASRRVSGANVLTF. In nucleotides, the CDR3 is TGTGCCTCCCGAAGGGTCTCTGGGGCCAACGTCCTGACTTTC. The chain employs TRBV27 and TRBJ2-6; D is ambiguous. The CDR3 length is 14 residues. Per the germline V gene, CDR1 is MNHEY and CDR2 is SMNVEV (reference sequence). The germline V and J ends were trimmed by 11 bases and 0 bases, with 11 bases remaining between them.

A few counts support this clone. The chain combines TRBV11-2 with TRBJ1-2; D ambiguous. The CDR3 is 12 amino acids. V was shortened by 3 bases and J by 8 bases, with 10 bases between the two germline ends. From germline, CDR1 is SGHAT and CDR2 FQNNGV. This CDR3 is CASSLSGGGYTF. The CDR3 DNA is TGTGCCAGCAGCTTGAGTGGTGGCGGCTACACCTTC.

This clone was counted a few times. The rearrangement links TRBV7-9 to TRBJ1-5; no clear D. Germline lookup yields CDR1 SEHNR and CDR2 FQNEAQ (reference sequence). CDR3 length: 15 amino acids. The ends were cut back, 1 base at V and 3 bases at J, with 10 bases in the middle. CDR3 sequence reads: CASSLGGGNNQPQHF. CDR3 DNA sequence: TGTGCCAGCAGCTTAGGTGGAGGGAACAATCAGCCCCAGCATTTT.

V is TRBV5-1 and J is TRBJ1-5; D not resolved. From germline, CDR1 is SGHRS and CDR2 YFSETQ. This CDR3 is built from 14 residues. Trimming took 2 bases from V and 5 from J, leaving 11 bases between them. The chain's CDR3 is CASSFAEGDQPQHF. CDR3 DNA sequence: TGCGCCAGCAGCTTTGCAGAGGGCGATCAGCCCCAGCATTTT.

The chain is built from TRBV30 and TRBJ2-7, with 11 nucleotides matching TRBD2. Germline V gives CDR1 GTSNPN, CDR2 SVGIG (reference sequence). V dropped 3 bases and J dropped 4; count of bases not matched to a gene: 14. The CDR3 is made up of 17 amino acids. The CDR3 loop is CAWSGTSGVLPAYEQYF. CDR3 coding DNA: TGTGCCTGGAGCGGGACTAGCGGTGTTCTTCCAGCGTACGAGCAGTACTTC.

The rearrangement joins TRBV27 to TRBJ2-7, with D possibly matching TRBD2 (6 bases). The CDR3 extends over 14 amino acids. V was pared by 1 base and J by 0 bases, with 7 bases between. Germline values: CDR1 MNHEY, CDR2 SMNVEV (reference sequence). The CDR3 is CASSLWDSSYEQYF. The CDR3 DNA reads TGTGCCAGCAGTTTATGGGACTCCTCCTACGAGCAGTACTTC.

This sequence joins TRBV18 and TRBJ1-1; 9 bases line up with TRBD1. The CDR3 extends over 17 amino acids. J lost 6 bases, V lost 6 bases, and 17 bases had no gene match. Germline V gene data show CDR1 as KGHSH and CDR2 as LQKENI. CDR3 amino acids: CASSPGQGKRSGAEAFF. As DNA, the CDR3 is TGTGCCAGCTCTCCCGGACAGGGGAAGAGATCTGGCGCTGAAGCTTTCTTT.

The chain couples TRBV5-1 to TRBJ2-3; TRBD2 matches 10 bases. The V and J ends lost 5 bases and 2 bases, in that order; junction bases with no gene match: 8. CDR1 SGHRS and CDR2 YFSETQ come from the germline V gene. The CDR3 loop spans 16 amino acids. The CDR3 DNA sequence: TGCGCCAGCAGACCTAGCGGGAGTTGGTACACAGATACGCAGTATTTT. This gives the protein CASRPSGSWYTDTQYF.

V gene TRBV10-3 combines with J gene TRBJ1-6; no reliable D call. Trimming took 0 bases from V and 7 from J, leaving 7 bases between them. This CDR3 has 14 residues. CDR1 is ENHRY, CDR2 SYGVKD, per germline. The CDR3 protein is CAISESVGNSPLHF. In DNA form, the CDR3 reads TGTGCCATCAGTGAGTCGGTCGGAAATTCACCCCTCCACTTT.

This chain connects TRBV2 to TRBJ2-7; TRBD2 aligns across 14 bases. CDR1 is SNHLY, CDR2 FYNNEI, per germline. V trimming: 7 bases; J trimming: 6 bases; junction bases outside the gene matches: 5. The CDR3 extends over 14 amino acids. CDR3 bases: TGTGCCAGCAACCCGGGACTAGCGGGAGTCGAGCAGTACTTC. Translated, it gives CASNPGLAGVEQYF.

J is TRBJ2-7 and V is TRBV10-2; TRBD2 aligns across 7 bases. The CDR3 runs to 15 residues. Trimming at V came to 0 bases and at J to 2 bases, leaving 4 bases not matched to a gene. Germline V gives CDR1 WSHSY, CDR2 SAAADI. CDR3 residues: CASSESSGIAYEQYF. CDR3 DNA: TGCGCCAGCAGTGAGTCGAGCGGGATCGCCTACGAGCAGTACTTC.

The chain is built from TRBV28 and TRBJ2-1; 10 bases match TRBD2. The CDR3 is made up of 17 amino acids. The germline V gene has CDR1 MDHEN and CDR2 SYDVKM. V shed 3 bases and J 2 bases; nucleotides not matched to a gene: 7. The CDR3 here is CASSFLSLAGAYNEQFF. The CDR3 DNA sequence: TGTGCCAGCAGTTTCCTATCTCTAGCGGGAGCCTACAATGAGCAGTTCTTC.

Many counts were recorded for this clone. V and J are TRBV2 and TRBJ1-2; unclear D gene. Germline lookup yields CDR1 SNHLY and CDR2 FYNNEI. The CDR3 contains 14 residues. Trimming removed 6 bases from V and 8 bases from J, with 19 bases in between. CDR3 sequence reads: CASSPTRVESGYTF. The CDR3 DNA reads as TGTGCCAGCAGCCCCACTAGAGTCGAGTCGGGCTACACCTTC.

The chain has TRBV30 and TRBJ2-7; 7 bases align to TRBD1. CDR1 is GTSNPN and CDR2 is SVGIG in the germline V gene (reference sequence). This CDR3 region has 16 residues. J lost 0 bases, V lost 3 bases, and 11 bases had no gene match. The CDR3 DNA is TGTGCCTGGAGGTCCCAGCGGACAGGTTTCTCCTACGAGCAGTACTTC. Protein product: CAWRSQRTGFSYEQYF. Based on the CDR3 plus reference TRBV30 and TRBJ2-7, the full variable domain is SQTIHQWPATLVQPVGSPLSLECTVEGTSNPNLYWYRQAAGRGLQLLFYSVGIGQISSEVPQNLSASRPQDRQFILSSKKLLLSDSGFYLCAWRSQRTGFSYEQYFGPGTRLTVT.

There are a few counts of this clone. V and J are TRBV5-4 and TRBJ2-1; perhaps TRBD2 as D (6 bases). This CDR3 has 15 residues. CDR1 SGHNT and CDR2 YYREEE come from the germline V gene (reference sequence). V dropped 4 bases and J dropped 9 bases, with 20 bases sitting between them. The CDR3 is CASSIGGRGSGEQFF. DNA of the CDR3: TGTGCCAGCAGCATCGGCGGGCGGGGAAGCGGTGAGCAGTTCTTC.

The sample holds one count of this clone. The chain links TRBV5-1 to TRBJ2-1; D not certain. The CDR3 is 12 residues long. CDR1 and CDR2 from the germline V gene are SGHRS and YFSETQ. Trimming removed 0 bases from V and 6 bases from J, with 4 bases in between. The CDR3 nucleotides read TGCGCCAGCAGCTTGGGGGGCAATGAGCAGTTCTTC. It translates to CASSLGGNEQFF.

Here the CDR3 DNA reads TGTGCCAGCCGGGGGGCAGGGGGCGGACAGACCCAGTACTTC. As protein: CASRGAGGGQTQYF. V is TRBV27 and J is TRBJ2-5, with a possible D match to TRBD1 (8 bases). The CDR3 totals 14 residues. V was shortened by 8 bases and J by 6 bases, with 19 bases between the two germline ends. CDR1 and CDR2 from the germline V gene are MNHEY and SMNVEV (reference sequence).

The V gene is TRBV28, the J gene TRBJ2-7, with 7 bases that match TRBD1. The CDR3 length is 15 residues. Trimming took 2 bases from V and 3 from J; bases not matched to a gene: 7. Germline CDR1 MDHEN, CDR2 SYDVKM. The CDR3, as DNA: TGTGCCAGCAGTTTACAGGGGGTGGAAAGCTACGAGCAGTACTTC. Its protein product is CASSLQGVESYEQYF.

The chain recombines TRBV18 with TRBJ1-2; 8 bases map to TRBD1. The CDR3 loop spans 14 amino acids. V lost 4 bases, J lost 3 bases, and 4 bases stayed unmatched. Germline V gene sequence: CDR1 KGHSH, CDR2 LQKENI. This chain's CDR3 is CASSLQGADYGYTF. The DNA of the CDR3 is TGTGCCAGCTCACTTCAGGGGGCGGACTATGGCTACACCTTC.

This clone came up a few times. V gene TRBV10-3 combines with J gene TRBJ2-7; perhaps D is TRBD1 or TRBD2 (6 bases each). Trimming took off 7 bases at V and 4 bases at J, with 14 bases between the two ends. CDR1 and CDR2 from the germline V gene are ENHRY and SYGVKD. The CDR3 has 13 amino acids. CDR3 amino acids: CAINSGRGYEQYF. In DNA form, the CDR3 reads TGTGCCATCAATAGCGGAAGGGGGTACGAGCAGTACTTC.